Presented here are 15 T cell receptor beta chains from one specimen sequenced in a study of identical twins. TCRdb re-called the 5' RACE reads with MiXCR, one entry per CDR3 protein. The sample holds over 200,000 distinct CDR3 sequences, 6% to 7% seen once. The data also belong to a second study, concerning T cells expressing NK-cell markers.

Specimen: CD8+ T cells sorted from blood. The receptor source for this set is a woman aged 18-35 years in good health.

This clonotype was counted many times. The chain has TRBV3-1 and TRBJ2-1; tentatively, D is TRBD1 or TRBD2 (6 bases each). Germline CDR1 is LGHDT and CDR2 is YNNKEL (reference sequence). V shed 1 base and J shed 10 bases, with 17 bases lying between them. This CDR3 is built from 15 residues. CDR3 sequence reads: CASSQVDRGPREQFF. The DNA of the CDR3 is TGTGCCAGCAGCCAAGTAGACCGGGGGCCCCGGGAGCAGTTCTTC.

This chain's CDR3 is CASSLATGPHNEQFF. The CDR3 DNA sequence: TGTGCCAGCAGCTTAGCCACCGGACCCCATAATGAGCAGTTCTTC. The J gene is TRBJ2-1, the V gene TRBV7-6, with D unresolved. The germline V and J ends were trimmed by 0 bases and 7 bases, with 13 bases remaining between them. The CDR3 has 15 amino acids. Germline V gene sequence: CDR1 SGHVS, CDR2 FNYEAQ.

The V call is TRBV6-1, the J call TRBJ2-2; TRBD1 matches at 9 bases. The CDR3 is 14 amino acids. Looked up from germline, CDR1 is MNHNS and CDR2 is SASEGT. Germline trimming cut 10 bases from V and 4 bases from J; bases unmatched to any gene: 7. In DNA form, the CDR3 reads TGTGCCACCTCCGGGACAGGGACCACCGGGGAGCTGTTTTTT. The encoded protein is CATSGTGTTGELFF.

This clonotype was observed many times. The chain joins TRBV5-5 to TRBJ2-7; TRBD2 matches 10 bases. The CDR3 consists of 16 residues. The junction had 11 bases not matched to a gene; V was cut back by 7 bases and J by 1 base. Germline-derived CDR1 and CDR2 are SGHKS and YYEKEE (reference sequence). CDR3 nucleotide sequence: TGTGCCAGCGGTTTCCGAGGACTAGCGGCTTCCTACGAGCAGTACTTC. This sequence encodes CASGFRGLAASYEQYF.

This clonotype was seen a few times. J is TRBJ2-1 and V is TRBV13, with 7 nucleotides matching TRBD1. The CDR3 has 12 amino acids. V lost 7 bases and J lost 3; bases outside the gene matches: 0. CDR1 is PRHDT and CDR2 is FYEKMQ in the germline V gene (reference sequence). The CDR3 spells CASTGGYNEQFF. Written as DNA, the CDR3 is TGTGCCAGCACAGGGGGCTACAATGAGCAGTTCTTC.

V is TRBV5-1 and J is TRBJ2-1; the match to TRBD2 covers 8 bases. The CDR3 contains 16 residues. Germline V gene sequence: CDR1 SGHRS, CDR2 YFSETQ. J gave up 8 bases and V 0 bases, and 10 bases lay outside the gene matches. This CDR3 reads CASSLAVAGGNDEQFF. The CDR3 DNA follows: TGCGCCAGCAGCTTGGCCGTTGCGGGAGGAAACGATGAGCAGTTCTTC.

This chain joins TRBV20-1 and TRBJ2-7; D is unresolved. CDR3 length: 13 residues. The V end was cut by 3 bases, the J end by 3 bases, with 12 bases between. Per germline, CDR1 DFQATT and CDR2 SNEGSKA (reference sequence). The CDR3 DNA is TGCAGTGCTAGGGGCCACGGCAGCTACGAGCAGTACTTC. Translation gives CSARGHGSYEQYF.

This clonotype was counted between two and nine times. CDR3 residues: CASSRDSEDEQYF. DNA for the CDR3: TGTGCCAGCAGTAGGGACTCAGAGGATGAGCAGTACTTC. The V and J genes are TRBV12-3 or TRBV12-4 and TRBJ2-7; perhaps TRBD2 as D (6 bases). The length of the CDR3 is 13 residues. The V end was cut by 5 bases, the J end by 7 bases, with 15 bases between.

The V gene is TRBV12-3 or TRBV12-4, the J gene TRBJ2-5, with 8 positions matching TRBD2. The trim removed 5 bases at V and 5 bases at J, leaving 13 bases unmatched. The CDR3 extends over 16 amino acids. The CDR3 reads CASSPLGAGEGETQYF. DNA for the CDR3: TGTGCCAGCAGTCCACTCGGAGCGGGGGAGGGGGAGACCCAGTACTTC.

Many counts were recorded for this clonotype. CDR3 sequence (DNA): TGCAGTGCTAGCCCCCAGCCAATCATCACAGATACGCAGTATTTT. It encodes CSASPQPIITDTQYF. The chain links TRBV20-1 to TRBJ2-3; D remains ambiguous. Germline CDR1 is DFQATT and CDR2 is SNEGSKA (reference sequence). V lost 3 bases and J 2 bases, leaving 15 bases between the germline ends. This CDR3 is 15 amino acids long.

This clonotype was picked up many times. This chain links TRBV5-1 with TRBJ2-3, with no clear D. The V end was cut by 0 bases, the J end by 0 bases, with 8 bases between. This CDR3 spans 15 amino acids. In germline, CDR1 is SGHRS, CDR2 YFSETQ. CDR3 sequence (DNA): TGCGCCAGCAGCTTGGAAGCCGCCAGCACAGATACGCAGTATTTT. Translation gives CASSLEAASTDTQYF.

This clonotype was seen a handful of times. Here the CDR3 DNA reads TGTGCCAGCCGCCTAGCGGGAGGGTCCCACGAGCAGTACTTC. This sequence encodes CASRLAGGSHEQYF. The chain links TRBV14 to TRBJ2-7; 12 bases are shared with TRBD2. Germline V gene lookup returns CDR1 SGHDN and CDR2 FVKESK. The ends lost 8 bases at V and 5 bases at J; junction bases unmatched: 7. The CDR3 length is 14 residues.

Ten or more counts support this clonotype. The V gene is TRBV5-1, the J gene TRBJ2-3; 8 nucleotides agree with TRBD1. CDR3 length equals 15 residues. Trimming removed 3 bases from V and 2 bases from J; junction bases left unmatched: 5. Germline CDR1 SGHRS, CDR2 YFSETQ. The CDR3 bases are TGCGCCAGCAGCTCCAGGGGGCAGATCACAGATACGCAGTATTTT. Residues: CASSSRGQITDTQYF.

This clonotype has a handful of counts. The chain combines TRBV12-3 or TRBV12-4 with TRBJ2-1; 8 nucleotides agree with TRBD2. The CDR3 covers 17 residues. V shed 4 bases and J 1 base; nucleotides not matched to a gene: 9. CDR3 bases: TGTGCCAGCAGTTCTAACAGCGGGAGAGGGTCCTACAATGAGCAGTTCTTC. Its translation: CASSSNSGRGSYNEQFF.

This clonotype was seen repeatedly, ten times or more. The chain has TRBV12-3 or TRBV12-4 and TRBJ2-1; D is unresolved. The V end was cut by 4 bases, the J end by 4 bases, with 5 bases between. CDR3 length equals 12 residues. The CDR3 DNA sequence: TGTGCCAGCAGTTCCCCTTACAATGAGCAGTTCTTC. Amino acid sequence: CASSSPYNEQFF.